This section outlines one T cell receptor beta chain sequence together with its context. No antigen is known for it. The sample's time point: cycle 4 day 1 (C4D1), after 6 weeks of nivolumab. After autologous stem cell transplantation all patients relapsed, and prior brentuximab vedotin exposure differed between cohorts. Best responses included complete response and partial response; otherwise, the best response was progressive disease. Data came from immunoSEQ multiplex PCR; TCRdb stores just in-frame clones and leaves some out. Altogether roughly 94,000 clones are present, under 95% being singletons, with the ten largest covering just under 2%. The sample comes from a study of PD-1 blockade in classical Hodgkin lymphoma. Study-wide background: Patients had nivolumab dosed at 3 mg/kg, delivered intravenously every 2 weeks.

Germline CDR1 MNHNS, CDR2 SASEGT. The CDR3 consists of 16 residues. Trimming shortened V by 2 bases and J by 0 bases, and 13 bases separated the two germline ends. Findings and limits, study-wide: Newly diagnosed patients were said to have less baseline TCR diversity than healthy donors did. In CD4+ cells, TCR diversity went up significantly by C4D1, but in CD8+ cells it did not.

Sequenced here: peripheral blood mononuclear cells (PBMCs), sampled before the fourth cycle of nivolumab. This sequence originates from a human donor with classical Hodgkin lymphoma. The rearrangement joins TRBV6-1 to TRBJ2-5, with D tentatively TRBD1 (6 bases). The chain's CDR3 is CASSEYGQSYQETQYF. In DNA, the CDR3 is TGTGCCAGCAGTGAATACGGACAGTCGTACCAAGAGACCCAGTACTTC.